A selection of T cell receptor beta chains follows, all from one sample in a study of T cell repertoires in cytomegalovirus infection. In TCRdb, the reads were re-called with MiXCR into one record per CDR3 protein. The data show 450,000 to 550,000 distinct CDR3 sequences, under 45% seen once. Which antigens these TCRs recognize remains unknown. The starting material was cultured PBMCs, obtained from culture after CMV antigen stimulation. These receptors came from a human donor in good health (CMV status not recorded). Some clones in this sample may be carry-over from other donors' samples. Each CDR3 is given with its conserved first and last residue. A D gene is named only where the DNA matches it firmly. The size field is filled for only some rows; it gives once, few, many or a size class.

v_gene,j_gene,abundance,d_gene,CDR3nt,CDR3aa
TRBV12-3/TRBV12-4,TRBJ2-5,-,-,TGTGCCAGCAGTTTTTACAGGAACCAAGAGACCCAGTACTTC,CASSFYRNQETQYF
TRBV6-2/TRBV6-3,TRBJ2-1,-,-,TGTGCCAGCAGTCCCACGGTGGGGAATGAGCAGTTCTTC,CASSPTVGNEQFF
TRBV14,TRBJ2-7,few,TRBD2,TGTGCCAGCAGCCAACCTCGAGGGACTACCTACGAGCAGTACTTC,CASSQPRGTTYEQYF
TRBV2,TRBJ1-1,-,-,TGTGCCAGCAGGAGGCTAGGGGGTAACACTGAAGCTTTCTTT,CASRRLGGNTEAFF
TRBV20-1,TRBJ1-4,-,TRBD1,TGCAGTGCTAGCGGGACAGCTGACGAAAAACTGTTTTTT,CSASGTADEKLFF
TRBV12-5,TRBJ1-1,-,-,TGTGCTAGTGGTTTCCTTCCTTGGAACACTGAAGCTTTCTTT,CASGFLPWNTEAFF
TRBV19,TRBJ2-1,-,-,TGTGCCAGTAGTATTTTGGGGAATGAGCAGTTCTTC,CASSILGNEQFF
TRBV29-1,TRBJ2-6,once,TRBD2,TGCAGCGACGGGGAACTAGCGGGGCACTCTGGGGCCAACGTCCTGACTTTC,CSDGELAGHSGANVLTF
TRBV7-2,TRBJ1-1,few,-,TGTGCCAGCAGCTTAGGAGGACCGCGGGGTGAAGCTTTCTTT,CASSLGGPRGEAFF
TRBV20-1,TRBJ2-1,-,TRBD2,TGCAGTGCCGGGACTAGCGGAACCTACAATGAGCAGTTCTTC,CSAGTSGTYNEQFF
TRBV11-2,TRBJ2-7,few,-,TGTGCCAGCAGCCACCCCCCGCAGGGGCCCATTTACTTC,CASSHPPQGPIYF
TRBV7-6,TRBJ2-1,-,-,TGTGCCACCATGGGTTTTTCGGACAGCAATGAGCAGTTCTTC,CATMGFSDSNEQFF
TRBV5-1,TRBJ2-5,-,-,TGCGCCAGCAGCGCCCACCCCCAGGCAAACGACCGGGAGACCCAGTACTTC,CASSAHPQANDRETQYF
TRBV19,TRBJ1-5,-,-,TGTGCCAGTAGCGTGAGGATCAACGGGGATCAGCCCCAGCATTTT,CASSVRINGDQPQHF
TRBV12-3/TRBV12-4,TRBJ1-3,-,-,TGTGCCAGCAAACCGACGGGAAACACCATATATTTT,CASKPTGNTIYF
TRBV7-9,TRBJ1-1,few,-,TGTGCCAGCAGCTTAGTACATCCCGAAGCTTTCTTT,CASSLVHPEAFF
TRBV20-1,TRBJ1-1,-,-,TGCAGTGCGGAGAATCGGAACACTGAAGCTTTCTTT,CSAENRNTEAFF
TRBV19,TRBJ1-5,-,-,TGTGCCAGTAGTTCCATAGAAGGCGATCAGCCCCAGCATTTT,CASSSIEGDQPQHF
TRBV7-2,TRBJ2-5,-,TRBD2,TGTGCCAGCAGCAGATGGGGGGGGGAGACCCAGTACTTC,CASSRWGGETQYF
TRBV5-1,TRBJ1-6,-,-,TGCGCCAGCAGCTTGTCTACCACTAGGGATAATTCACCCCTCCACTTT,CASSLSTTRDNSPLHF
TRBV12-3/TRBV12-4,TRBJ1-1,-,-,TGTGCCAGCAGTTTAAGACAGATGAACACTGAAGCTTTCTTT,CASSLRQMNTEAFF
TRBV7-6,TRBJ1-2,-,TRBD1,TGTGCCAGCAGCGTGACAGGGATCCCCTATGGCTACACCTTC,CASSVTGIPYGYTF
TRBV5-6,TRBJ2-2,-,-,TGTGCCAGCAGCCGTGTTCGCCCGAACACCGGGGAGCTGTTTTTT,CASSRVRPNTGELFF
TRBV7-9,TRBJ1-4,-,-,TGTGCCAGCAGCTTAGGGGAAACAGGGTCCGGTGAAAAACTGTTTTTT,CASSLGETGSGEKLFF
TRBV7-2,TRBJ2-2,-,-,TGTGCCAGCAGCTTAGGCTGGTCCGGGGAGCTGTTTTTT,CASSLGWSGELFF
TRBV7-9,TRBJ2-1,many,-,TGTGCCAGCAGCTTACCCCCAGTAGGGGCCCGAGGCAATGAGCAGTTCTTC,CASSLPPVGARGNEQFF
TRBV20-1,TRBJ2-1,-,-,TGCAGTGCCCCCCGGCGCGGAGACTACAATGAGCAGTTCTTC,CSAPRRGDYNEQFF
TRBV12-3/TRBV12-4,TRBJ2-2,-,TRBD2,TGTGCCAGCAGCGGACTAGCGGGAGGGGAGAACACCGGGGAGCTGTTTTTT,CASSGLAGGENTGELFF
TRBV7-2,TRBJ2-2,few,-,TGTGCCAGCAGCCCCCGGGACTCACCGAACACCGGGGAGCTGTTTTTT,CASSPRDSPNTGELFF
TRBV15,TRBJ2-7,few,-,TGTGCCACCAGCAGAGAGGGGCGATACGAGCAGTACTTC,CATSREGRYEQYF
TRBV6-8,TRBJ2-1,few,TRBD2,TGTGCCAGCAGTCGCCGACTAGCGGCCTACAATGAGCAGTTCTTC,CASSRRLAAYNEQFF
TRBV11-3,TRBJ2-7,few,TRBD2,TGTGCCAGCAGCCCTGGGACTAGCGGGTTCCGCGAGCAGTACTTC,CASSPGTSGFREQYF
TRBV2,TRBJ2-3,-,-,TGTGCCAGCAAAGTATCTAGCATAGATACGCAGTATTTT,CASKVSSIDTQYF
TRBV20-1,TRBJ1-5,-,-,TGCAGTGCTGGTACTCGGGGGGCACTTGGTCAGCCCCAGCATTTT,CSAGTRGALGQPQHF
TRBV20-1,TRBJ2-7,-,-,TGCAGTGCTAATCCCCGCTCCTACGAGCAGTACTTC,CSANPRSYEQYF
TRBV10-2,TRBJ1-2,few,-,TGCGCCAGCAGTACAACCCAAACAGGGACCGTCTATGGCTACACCTTC,CASSTTQTGTVYGYTF
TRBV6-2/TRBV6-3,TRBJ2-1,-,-,TGTGCCAGCAGGCATAGGAGACGACTAACGTCTTACAATGAGCAGTTCTTC,CASRHRRRLTSYNEQFF
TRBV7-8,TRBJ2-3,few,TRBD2,TGTGCCAGCAGCCCCCGCGGCGGGGGGGCGGATACGCAGTATTTT,CASSPRGGGADTQYF
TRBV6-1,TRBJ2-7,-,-,TGTGCCAGCAGTGAAAGGGCGGTGGCGTCCTACGAGCAGTACTTC,CASSERAVASYEQYF
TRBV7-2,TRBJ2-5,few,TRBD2,TGTGCCAGCACCCTCTCGGCGGGAGGCCAAGAGACCCAGTACTTC,CASTLSAGGQETQYF
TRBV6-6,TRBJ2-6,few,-,TGTGCCAGCACTTATTCTGGGGCCAACGTCCTGACTTTC,CASTYSGANVLTF